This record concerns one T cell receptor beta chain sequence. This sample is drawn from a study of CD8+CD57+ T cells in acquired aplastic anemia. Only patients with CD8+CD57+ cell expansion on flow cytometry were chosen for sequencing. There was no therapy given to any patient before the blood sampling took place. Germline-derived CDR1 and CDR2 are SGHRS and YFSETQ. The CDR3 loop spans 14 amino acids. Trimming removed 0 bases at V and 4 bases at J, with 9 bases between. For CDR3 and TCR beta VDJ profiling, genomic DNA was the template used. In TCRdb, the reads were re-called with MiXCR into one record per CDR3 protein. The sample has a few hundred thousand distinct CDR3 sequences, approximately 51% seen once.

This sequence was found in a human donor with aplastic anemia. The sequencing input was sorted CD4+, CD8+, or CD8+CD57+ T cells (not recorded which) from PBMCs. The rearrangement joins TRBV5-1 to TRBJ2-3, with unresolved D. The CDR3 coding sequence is TGCGCCAGCAGCTTGGGCAGGAACTCAGATACGCAGTATTTT. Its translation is CASSLGRNSDTQYF. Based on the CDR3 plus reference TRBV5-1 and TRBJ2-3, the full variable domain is KAGVTQTPRYLIKTRGQQVTLSCSPISGHRSVSWYQQTPGQGLQFLFEYFSETQRNKGNFPGRFSGRQFSNSRSEMNVSTLELGDSALYLCASSLGRNSDTQYFGPGTRLTVL.